The clone carrying this T cell receptor beta chain has a handful of counts. V was trimmed by 4 bases and J by 5 bases, leaving 11 bases between them. The CDR3 runs 13 residues. Germline lookup yields CDR1 SNHLY and CDR2 FYNNEI. The data derive from a study of beta chain features in type 1 diabetes. Study information: Cell yields, age and gender were similar between patients and healthy donors.

The investigators reverse transcribed all of the isolated RNA, so they sequenced expressed TCRB transcripts. This table comes from immunoSEQ multiplex PCR, and its TCRdb copy is limited to in-frame clones, with some not included. The sample shows 620,000 or so clones, 15% of them seen only once. The sequenced material came from naive CD4+ T cells from blood. The source of this sequence is a man between 18 and 29 years old in good health. V is TRBV2 and J is TRBJ2-5; D is possibly TRBD1 (5 bases). CDR3 region: CASSGQQVETQYF. The CDR3 bases are TGTGCCAGCAGTGGACAGCAGGTGGAGACCCAGTACTTC.